The following is a TCR beta chain sequence with its context. Its antigen is undetermined. These data belong to a study of OX40 agonist ivuxolimab in advanced cancers. Study as a whole: Ivuxolimab, an antibody that agonizes OX40 (CD134), was administered to the patients. One hepatocellular carcinoma and two cutaneous melanoma patients partially responded.

The CDR3 runs 14 residues. CDR1 is WNHNN, CDR2 SYGVQD, per germline (reference sequence). Trimming removed 4 bases at V and 3 bases at J, with 10 bases between. Repertoires were generated with immunoSEQ multiplex PCR, while TCRdb's copy carries only in-frame clones and drops some. The data contain nearly 95,000 clones, 94% of them seen just once; the ten biggest clones take up roughly 2.6%. Broader study findings: Among some nonresponders, normalized T-cell clonal expansion was also low.

This chain links TRBV10-1 with TRBJ2-1; D not resolved. The sequences come from CD4+ or CD8+ T cells sorted from blood, collected in a trial of the OX40 agonist ivuxolimab. The origin of this receptor is an adult with an advanced solid tumor such as melanoma, head and neck, liver or kidney cancer. CDR3 amino acids: CASSVGPLYNEQFF. DNA of the CDR3: TGCGCCAGCAGTGTTGGACCCCTCTACAATGAGCAGTTCTTC.